What follows is one TCR beta chain and its context. At least ten counts were recorded for this clonotype. This receptor's antigen is unknown. Per-base quality was not reported, and no clone a single base away is much larger than it. As encoded in the germline V gene, CDR1 is SQVTM while CDR2 is ANQGSEA. From the cysteine up to the phenylalanine, the CDR3 has a length of 11 residues. CDR3 DNA only is kept here, 33 bases in frame from base 1. Cut back by 4 bases and 6 bases, the V and J ends lie 9 bases apart. The data were taken from a study of T cells in Graves' hyperthyroidism and ophthalmopathy (dated by TCRdb to the late 2010s). Background for the entire study: Peripheral blood samples were taken at initial diagnosis, before any treatment was given. TCR Vbeta CDR3 sequencing of some 140 peripheral blood samples (under 45 ophthalmopathy, 70 to 85 hyperthyroidism and some 17 progressor patients) is reported in the paper. To identify TCR V-J signatures that set the groups apart, the researchers used a discovery cohort of roughly 100 patients, made up of 40 to 45 with Graves' ophthalmopathy and some 58 with stable Graves' hyperthyroidism. After sampling, hyperthyroidism patients received methimazole starting at 30 mg daily, and ophthalmopathy patients received high-dose intravenous methylprednisolone. Thyroid tissue and blood T-cell repertoires from six Graves' hyperthyroidism patients were also compared in the study. For training and testing, the approximately 92 patients in the discovery cohort were randomly divided in a 7:3 ratio. Prospective prediction of ophthalmopathy was tested in an independent validation cohort of fewer than 20 hyperthyroidism patients and around 16 patients who later progressed to ophthalmopathy. Overall study outcomes, separate from this receptor: Ophthalmopathy was separated from stable hyperthyroidism by a 13 V-J signature model, with approximately 90% sensitivity and about 81% specificity obtained in cross-validation and 80%/75% obtained in testing. Most expanded thyroid clonotypes (frequency above 0.001) were also detected in blood, a finding suggesting that blood repertoires may reflect thyroid immune responses. In validation, progression to ophthalmopathy was predicted by the model with 70.59% sensitivity and 72.22% specificity, a median of approximately 7.1 months before onset. Sample size was not statistically predetermined, and blinding of investigators to group allocation was not performed.

TCR beta CDR3 regions were amplified from RNA transcripts. The first round of RT-PCR for the TCR CDR3 was performed with the HTBI primer set and the Qiagen OneStep RT-PCR kit. The libraries were constructed in a second round of multiplex PCR and then size-selected and purified. The libraries were sequenced on an Illumina HiSeq2000 using paired-end 100 bp reads. The study's own analysis went as follows. Raw data were processed with SOAPnuke, discarding reads with adapters, uncalled bases, mean Phred below 15, or no exact constant-primer or identifier match. COPE v1.2.5 was used to merge high-quality paired reads, and clonotypes were defined as unique nucleotide sequences. MiTCR v1.1 was used to align clonotypes to the IMGT TRBV, TRBD and TRBJ reference segments. Analysis was restricted to V-J combinations with a frequency above 0.0001, which covered approximately 99% of repertoires. The TCS score was defined as the ratio of F50 (clonal expansion) to E x V (chaos), calculated using BLOSUM62-based TCRdist between CDR3 peptides within each V-J. Welch's t-statistics and random forest reduced around 510 V-J features to 10 to 15, which were used in a naive Bayes classifier (R e1071). TCRdb redid the processing of the public reads, applying fastp at Q25 and MiXCR, and retained in-frame beta chains. One record per CDR3 amino acid sequence lists the most common genes and DNA. TCRdb's processing, not the authors' own work, is the source of the V and J calls. Within this sample are a few hundred thousand distinct CDR3 sequences, with 20% of them counted one time only. Less than 30% of the sample belongs to the ten largest clones.

Graves' hyperthyroidism was defined as stable when no progression to ophthalmopathy occurred over 18 months of follow-up. Hyperthyroidism patients were newly diagnosed, had a disease duration of under 2 months, and were aged 18 to 65 years. Patients with uncontrolled infections, other autoimmune diseases, pregnancy or lactation were excluded. Clinical symptoms, serum thyroxine and TRAb, thyroid ultrasound, and orbital computed tomography formed the basis for the diagnoses. Ficoll-Paque density gradient centrifugation was used to isolate PBMCs from around 10 ml of fresh peripheral blood. Trizol reagent was used to extract total RNA, and RNA quality was then checked on an Agilent 2100 Bioanalyzer.

This TCR came from a man aged 18 to 35 with Graves' hyperthyroidism. The V and J genes are TRBV29-1 and TRBJ1-1, and perhaps TRBD1 as D gene, on 5 matching bases. Sequenced sample: blood. CDR3 region: CSVAGVAEAFF. The DNA sequence is given as TGCAGCGTTGCGGGGGTAGCTGAAGCTTTCTTT.